This TCR beta chain was profiled in a study of immune heterogeneity within non-small cell lung tumors. Study-level results: Locally, T-cell clonality showed a moderate but significant correlation with tumor mutational burden measured at the same site (R about 0.34). Within each patient, tumor sites shared identical dominant CDR3 beta clonotypes and also held site-unique high-frequency clones. Comparison across individual patients showed largely distinct high-frequency T-cell receptor beta clonotypes.

Bulk tumor genomic DNA (around 660 ng per sample) served as template. From each primary tumor, several far-apart biopsies were obtained during surgery. Curative surgery was performed on patients who had untreated, newly diagnosed non-small cell lung cancer. It was newly diagnosed non-small cell lung cancer patients having surgery with curative intent who served as donors. The CDR3 contains 17 residues. Germline CDR1 reads LGHNA; CDR2 reads YSLEER. V was clipped by 0 bases and J by 4 bases; unmatched bases: 6. In a multiplex PCR, 32 V and 13 J primers amplified TCR beta CDR3. TCRdb called the multiplex PCR reads again in MiXCR, with one record for every CDR3 protein. Of about 2,000 distinct CDR3 sequences listed, roughly 26% are singletons. Sample share makes this clonotype large. Its antigen is as yet unknown.

V gene TRBV4-3 combines with J gene TRBJ2-2; 9 nucleotides agree with TRBD2. The sample taken for sequencing was lung tumor tissue. The receptor comes from a woman aged 60-75 years with non-small cell lung cancer. In nucleotides, the CDR3 is TGCGCCAGCAGCCAAGAGGCTAGCGGGGCACTCACCGGGGAGCTGTTTTTT. Its protein product is CASSQEASGALTGELFF.